Sequencing of this TCR beta chain was carried out in a study of T cell responses to AZD1222 COVID-19 vaccine. With regard to this clone: No antigen is known for it.

The V segment lost 5 bases and the J segment 1 base; nucleotides outside the gene matches: 5. Germline CDR1 SGHTA, CDR2 FQGTGA. The length of the CDR3 is 15 residues. Here immunoSEQ multiplex PCR was the method, and the copy in TCRdb shows in-frame clones only, minus some. The top ten clones hold 4% to 5% of a sample with roughly 80,000 clones, 90% of them seen once. Overall study results and limits: Spike-spanning, vaccine-associated CD4 TCRs were dominant at 160-218 and 743-854.

This specimen consisted of peripheral blood, obtained on day 0 of AZD1222 vaccination. The chain has TRBV7-3 and TRBJ1-1; TRBD1 aligns across 9 bases. This TCR was recovered from an adult in good health. In DNA, the CDR3 is TGTGCCAGCAGCCGGGGGACAGGGAAGAACACTGAAGCTTTCTTT. Encoded protein: CASSRGTGKNTEAFF.